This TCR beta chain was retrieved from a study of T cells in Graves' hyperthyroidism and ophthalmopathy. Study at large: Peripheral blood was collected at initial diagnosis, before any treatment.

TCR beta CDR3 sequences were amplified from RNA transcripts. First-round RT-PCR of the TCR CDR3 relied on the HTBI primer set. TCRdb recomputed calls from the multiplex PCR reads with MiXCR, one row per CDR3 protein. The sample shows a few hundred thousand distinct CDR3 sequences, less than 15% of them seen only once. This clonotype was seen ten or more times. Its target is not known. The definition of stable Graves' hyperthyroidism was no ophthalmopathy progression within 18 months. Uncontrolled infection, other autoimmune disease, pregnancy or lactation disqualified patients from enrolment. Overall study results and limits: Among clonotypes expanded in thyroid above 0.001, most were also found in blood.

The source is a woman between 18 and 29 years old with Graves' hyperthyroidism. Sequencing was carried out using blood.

CDR3 sequence reads: CSAPTSTDTQYF. As DNA, the CDR3 is TGCAGTGCTCCTACTAGCACAGATACGCAGTATTTT. The chain is built from TRBV20-1 and TRBJ2-3, with no clear D. Trimming removed 5 bases at V and 0 bases at J, with 6 bases between. The CDR3 has 12 residues. Germline CDR1 DFQATT, CDR2 SNEGSKA (reference sequence).